This is a list of T cell receptor beta chains from one sample in a study of long-term antiretroviral therapy in people with HIV. Profiling relied on immunoSEQ multiplex PCR, and the TCRdb table lists in-frame clones only, not all of them. The table includes about 40,000 clones, 86% detected once. The source was unsorted PBMCs, collected 1.2 years after starting antiretroviral therapy. Every receptor here comes from a woman between 50 and 59 years old with HIV. Each CDR3 is given with its conserved first and last residue. D genes are given only for firm matches. Rows give clone size only sometimes, using once, few, many, or a class for an expanded clone.

>TRBV7-9|NA|TRBJ2-5|TRBD1
TGTGCCAGCGGTCCGACAGGGCCTCAAGAGACCCAGTACTTC
CASGPTGPQETQYF
>TRBV5-1|few|TRBJ1-2|TRBD1
TGCGCCAGCAGCTTGGTGGCAGGGGGAGGCTACACCTTC
CASSLVAGGGYTF
>TRBV21-1|once|TRBJ2-7|NA
TGTGCCAGCAGCTCTCAGGGGGCGAGGGACGAGCAGTACTTC
CASSSQGARDEQYF
>TRBV7-9|medium-sized|TRBJ1-2|NA
TGTGCCAGCAGCCCAGGGTGGGGAGGGGTCGGCTATGGCTACACCTTC
CASSPGWGGVGYGYTF
>TRBV27|NA|TRBJ1-2|TRBD1
TGTGCCAGCAGTTCGGACGGGACAGGGGCCCTTTTCTATGGCTACACCTTC
CASSSDGTGALFYGYTF
>TRBV6-1|NA|TRBJ2-5|TRBD2
TGTGCCAGCAGTGAATTTATGCGGGGGGGGGAGACCCAGTACTTC
CASSEFMRGGETQYF
>TRBV5-4|NA|TRBJ2-7|NA
TGTGCCAGCAGCTTGGGTTCGACCACCTCCTACGAGCAGTACTTC
CASSLGSTTSYEQYF
>TRBV29-1|NA|TRBJ1-1|NA
TGCAGCGTTGAAGTGGGGCAGAATGAAGCTTTCTTT
CSVEVGQNEAFF
>TRBV6-1|NA|TRBJ1-2|NA
TGTGCCAGCAGTGAAAGGACAGCCTATGGCTACACCTTC
CASSERTAYGYTF
>TRBV18|few|TRBJ2-7|TRBD2
TGTGCCAGCGGACCTAGCGGGGGAGGGAACGAGCAGTACTTC
CASGPSGGGNEQYF
>TRBV30|NA|TRBJ1-1|NA
TGTGCCTGGACCGACAGGTGGGCTAACACTGAAGCTTTCTTT
CAWTDRWANTEAFF
>TRBV19|NA|TRBJ1-1|NA
TGTGCCAGTAGTATTTGGCCCACTGAAGCTTTCTTT
CASSIWPTEAFF
>TRBV9|NA|TRBJ2-5|TRBD2
TGTGCCAGCAGCGGGCTTGGGGCGGGGGGGCTAGAGACCCAGTACTTC
CASSGLGAGGLETQYF
>TRBV2|NA|TRBJ1-2|TRBD1
TGTGCCAGCCGTGACAGGGTCGCTGCGGGAGGCTACACCTTC
CASRDRVAAGGYTF
>TRBV11-2|NA|TRBJ2-5|NA
TGTGCCAGCAGCCCCCGCCCGGCAGATCAAGAGACCCAGTACTTC
CASSPRPADQETQYF
>TRBV30|NA|TRBJ1-6|NA
TGTGCCTGGAGTTTTGACCAGGGTGAGAATTCACCCCTCCACTTT
CAWSFDQGENSPLHF
>TRBV27|NA|TRBJ1-2|TRBD1
TGTGCCAGCAGTAAATGGGACAGCTATGGCTACACCTTC
CASSKWDSYGYTF
>TRBV7-7|NA|TRBJ2-1|NA
TGTGCTAGCAGCTTGTCAGGTGACAATGAGCAGTTCTTC
CASSLSGDNEQFF
>TRBV5-6|NA|TRBJ1-6|TRBD1
TGTGCCAGCAGCCCACAGGGGTCAAATTCACCCCTCCACTTT
CASSPQGSNSPLHF
>TRBV5-3|NA|TRBJ2-5|TRBD1
TGTGCCAGAAGTCCGTGGGCCGGCCCGGACAGGTCAGCGACCCAGTACTTC
CARSPWAGPDRSATQYF
>TRBV4-1|NA|TRBJ1-3|TRBD1
TGCGCCAGCAGCCAAGGACAGGGGGCAGGGGGCTCTGGAAACACCATATATTTT
CASSQGQGAGGSGNTIYF
>TRBV20-1|NA|TRBJ2-3|NA
TGCAGTGCTGGGACCCCCGGTACGCAGTATTTT
CSAGTPGTQYF
>TRBV6-4|once|TRBJ2-2|TRBD2
TGTGCCAGCAGTGTACTAGCGGGAGTGAACACCGGGGAGCTGTTTTTT
CASSVLAGVNTGELFF
>TRBV29-1|NA|TRBJ2-2|NA
TGCAGCGCCGCGGTCATCTCGAACACCGGGGAGCTGTTTTTT
CSAAVISNTGELFF
>TRBV4-2|NA|TRBJ1-1|NA
TGTGCCAGCAGCCAAGATTCAAGGAGGGACACTGAAGCTTTCTTT
CASSQDSRRDTEAFF
>TRBV5-4|NA|TRBJ1-6|TRBD1
TGTGCCAGCAGCTCGGACAGGGGGCGTTCACCCCTCCACTTT
CASSSDRGRSPLHF
>TRBV7-9|NA|TRBJ1-6|TRBD1
TGTGCCAGCAGCTTAGGGAGTGAGGGGGCGAATTCACCCCTCCACTTT
CASSLGSEGANSPLHF
>TRBV9|NA|TRBJ2-1|TRBD2
TGTGCCAGCAGCGGAGTACTAGCGGGGGGGAGTGAGCAGTTCTTC
CASSGVLAGGSEQFF
>TRBV7-9|NA|TRBJ2-7|TRBD1
TGTGCCAGCAGCAAGACCGGGACAGGGTCGTACGAGCAGTACTTC
CASSKTGTGSYEQYF
>TRBV14|NA|TRBJ2-5|NA
TGTGCCAGCAGCGCGGGACAAAAGTACCAAGAGACCCAGTACTTC
CASSAGQKYQETQYF
>TRBV11-2|NA|TRBJ1-1|NA
TGTGCCAGCAGCTTACTGCGCTCCCTTTACACTGAAGCTTTCTTT
CASSLLRSLYTEAFF
>TRBV18|NA|TRBJ1-5|NA
TGTGCCAGCTCACCCACAGGTTCAGGGCAGCCCCAGCATTTT
CASSPTGSGQPQHF
>TRBV9|NA|TRBJ1-2|NA
TGTGCCAGCAGTGGGAACAGCGACTATGGCTACACCTTC
CASSGNSDYGYTF